These 8 T cell receptor beta chains share one sample of origin, sequenced in a study of long-term antiretroviral therapy in people with HIV. Run at survey level, the immunoSEQ assay was version v3.0. Sequenced by immunoSEQ multiplex PCR; TCRdb stores in-frame clones only, minus some. Seen here are some 16,000 clones, around four fifths observed once, and the top ten hold 15%. The sequencing used unsorted PBMCs, collected around 2.2 years before starting antiretroviral therapy. The receptors were gathered from a man aged 25 to 40 with HIV.

V usage is TRBV19 and J usage is TRBJ2-1, with 13 bases lining up with TRBD2. The CDR3 totals 20 residues. The germline V gene encodes CDR1 LNHDA and CDR2 SQIVND (reference sequence). V dropped 6 bases and J dropped 1; count of bases not matched to a gene: 15. CDR3 in DNA: TGTGCCAGTAGAGTTCTCCCCGGACTAGCGGGAGTCAGTTCCTACAATGAGCAGTTCTTC. Translation: CASRVLPGLAGVSSYNEQFF.

The V gene is TRBV7-6, the J gene TRBJ1-1, with D uncertain. Trimming took 4 bases from V and 1 from J, leaving 13 bases between them. The CDR3 sequence is 15 residues long. Germline CDR1 and CDR2: SGHVS and FNYEAQ. The CDR3 sequence: CASSSADGRNTEAFF. CDR3 nucleotides: TGTGCCAGCAGCTCCGCGGACGGGCGGAACACTGAAGCTTTCTTT.

The CDR3 coding sequence is TGTGCCAGTAGTATTGGGACAACGAACACTGAAGCTTTCTTT. This gives the protein CASSIGTTNTEAFF. The rearrangement joins TRBV19 to TRBJ1-1; TRBD1 might be the D (6 bases). The CDR3 is made up of 14 amino acids. Germline V lookup: CDR1 LNHDA, CDR2 SQIVND (reference sequence). The V and J ends lost 3 bases and 1 base respectively, with 9 bases between them.

The V gene is TRBV22-1, the J gene TRBJ1-1. TRBV22-1 is a recognized pseudogene. This CDR3 contains 14 residues. For the CDR3, the DNA is TGTCCTGGGAGCGCACGTCCTGTGTACACTGAAGCTTTCTTT. It is translated as CPGSARPVYTEAFF.

This clone was picked up one time. The chain links TRBV7-9 to TRBJ1-4; no clear D. This CDR3 is 14 amino acids long. The germline CDR1 and CDR2 sequences are SEHNR and FQNEAQ (reference sequence). Trimming took off 8 bases at V and 6 bases at J, with 16 bases between the two ends. The CDR3 DNA sequence: TGTGCCAGCGGCCTTACCACCGTTTATGAAAAACTGTTTTTT. It translates to CASGLTTVYEKLFF.

CDR3 DNA sequence: TGTGCCAGCAGTCGGGGGGGGTACAATGAGCAGTTCTTC. The encoded protein is CASSRGGYNEQFF. The V gene is TRBV6-4, the J gene TRBJ2-1; TRBD2 matches at 8 bases. Germline-derived CDR1 and CDR2 are MRHNA and SNTAGT. The CDR3 is made up of 13 amino acids. J lost 4 bases, V lost 5 bases, and 1 base had no gene match.

The chain couples TRBV7-3 to TRBJ1-2; D call uncertain. The V and J ends lost 5 bases and 4 bases respectively, with 11 bases between them. Germline CDR1 and CDR2: SGHTA and FQGTGA. CDR3 length: 13 residues. The CDR3 DNA sequence: TGTGCCAGCAGCCCGGGCTCCGTCTATGGCTACACCTTC. It encodes CASSPGSVYGYTF.

The chain is built from TRBV5-4 and TRBJ1-1, with 7 bases identical to TRBD1. V lost 7 bases, J lost 0 bases, and 6 bases stayed unmatched. Germline V gene sequence: CDR1 SGHNT, CDR2 YYREEE (reference sequence). This CDR3 has 14 amino acids. CDR3 in amino acids: CASLTRGLNTEAFF. In nucleotides, the CDR3 is TGTGCCAGCTTAACCAGGGGGTTGAACACTGAAGCTTTCTTT.